These 17 T cell receptor beta chains originate from one sample sequenced in a study of blood T cell repertoires in COVID-19 (dated by TCRdb to about 2020). Receptors were amplified or captured by the immunoSEQ multiplex PCR assay. This is the immuneACCESS table as TCRdb keeps it, with only in-frame sequences that have V and J called. A part of the clones is gone; compared with another copy, unresolved V genes explain less than half, and the rest is unexplained. This sample has approximately 25,000 clones in its table, and over 60% of those were observed once. The biggest ten clones account for roughly 40% of the sample. Sequencing used peripheral blood. The origin of the receptors is a woman of 80 years or more with acute or convalescent COVID-19.

This clone was seen a single time. This chain uses TRBV19 with TRBJ2-1; D may be TRBD1 (5 bases). The V end was cut by 9 bases, the J end by 2 bases, with 11 bases between. CDR1 is LNHDA and CDR2 is SQIVND in the germline V gene (reference sequence). This CDR3 spans 13 amino acids. The CDR3 region has the DNA TGTGCCAGCACCCAAGGGGCCTACAATGAGCAGTTCTTC. It codes for CASTQGAYNEQFF.

This rearrangement joins TRBV5-1 to TRBJ2-1, with 8 bases lining up with TRBD1. Germline V lookup: CDR1 SGHRS, CDR2 YFSETQ. Losses at the gene ends were 4 bases for V and 6 bases for J; bases not matched to a gene: 9. The CDR3 is 15 residues long. CDR3 DNA: TGCGCCAGCAGCGAAGACAGGGGCGATATCAATGAGCAGTTCTTC. Amino acids: CASSEDRGDINEQFF.

The V call is TRBV29-1, the J call TRBJ2-7, with a tentative D call TRBD1 (5 bases). Trimming shortened V by 7 bases and J by 4 bases, and 11 bases separated the two germline ends. The CDR3 consists of 11 residues. Germline assignment: CDR1 SQVTM and CDR2 ANQGSEA. The CDR3 coding sequence is TGCAGCGGCACAACAGGTTACGAGCAGTACTTC. The encoded protein is CSGTTGYEQYF.

The DNA of the CDR3 is TGTGCCAGCAGCTTACTGGGCAGGGAGGCCTACGAGCAGTACTTC. Protein sequence: CASSLLGREAYEQYF. This chain connects TRBV7-6 to TRBJ2-7; D may be TRBD2 (6 bases). The CDR3 is 15 residues long. Between the trimmed V and J ends, which lost 2 bases and 2 bases, there was a span of 13 bases. Germline V lookup: CDR1 SGHVS, CDR2 FNYEAQ.

J is TRBJ2-3 and V is TRBV6-5, with a weak D call TRBD1 (6 bases). V was trimmed by 4 bases and J by 4 bases, leaving 9 bases between them. The germline V gene encodes CDR1 MNHEY and CDR2 SVGAGI. The CDR3 is 13 residues long. The CDR3 region has the DNA TGTGCCAGCAGTTCTCAGGGGCCAGATACGCAGTATTTT. It yields the protein CASSSQGPDTQYF.

This rearrangement joins TRBV9 to TRBJ1-1, with 7 bases aligning to TRBD1. CDR3 length equals 14 residues. Germline CDR1 and CDR2: SGDLS and YYNGEE. The trim removed 0 bases at V and 11 bases at J, leaving 10 bases unmatched. The CDR3 sequence is CASSVAVQGSAAFF. As DNA, the CDR3 is TGTGCCAGCAGCGTAGCAGTACAGGGGTCGGCGGCTTTCTTT. Looking up the rest from reference TRBV9 and TRBJ1-1 gives the full variable domain: DSGVTQTPKHLITATGQRVTLRCSPRSGDLSVYWYQQSLDQGLQFLIQYYNGEERAKGNILERFSAQQFPDLHSELNLSSLELGDSALYFCASSVAVQGSAAFFGQGTRLTVV.

A few counts support this clone. This rearrangement joins TRBV5-1 to TRBJ2-7, with 11 bases lining up with TRBD2. Germline V gives CDR1 SGHRS, CDR2 YFSETQ. The CDR3 runs to 15 residues. The V and J ends lost 4 bases and 3 bases, in that order; junction bases with no gene match: 6. CDR3 sequence (DNA): TGCGCCAGCAGCCTAGGGACTAGCGGATACTACGAGCAGTACTTC. Its translation: CASSLGTSGYYEQYF.

This clone was picked up one time. The V gene is TRBV10-3, the J gene TRBJ1-5; no definite D call. V lost 3 bases to trimming and J lost 4 bases, with 7 bases between them. Germline-derived CDR1 and CDR2 are ENHRY and SYGVKD. The CDR3 runs 13 residues. CDR3 sequence (DNA): TGTGCCATCAGTGAACAGTCGAATCAGCCCCAGCATTTT. It codes for CAISEQSNQPQHF.

V is TRBV7-2 and J is TRBJ2-3; 7 nucleotides line up with TRBD1. The CDR3 is 15 amino acids. Germline assignment: CDR1 SGHTA and CDR2 FQGNSA. The ends lost 0 bases at V and 4 bases at J; junction bases unmatched: 4. CDR3 bases: TGTGCCAGCAGCTTAGCGGTCCAGGGGGCAGATACGCAGTATTTT. As protein: CASSLAVQGADTQYF.

This clone was picked up a small number of times. This chain uses TRBV19 with TRBJ2-7; possible D gene TRBD1, 7 bases. The CDR3 spans 13 residues. The V end was cut by 4 bases, the J end by 6 bases, with 13 bases between. Germline V gene data show CDR1 as LNHDA and CDR2 as SQIVND (reference sequence). In nucleotides, the CDR3 is TGTGCCAGTAGTACCCAGGGGGGCGGCGAGCAGTACTTC. It is translated as CASSTQGGGEQYF.

This chain's CDR3 is CASSHVGTGQDWGSAFF. CDR3 coding DNA: TGCGCCAGCAGTCATGTCGGGACGGGACAGGATTGGGGGAGCGCTTTCTTT. The chain recombines TRBV23-1 with TRBJ1-1; 8 bases are a match to TRBD1. TRBV23-1 falls under the ORF class, with uncertain function. The CDR3 length is 17 residues. The ends lost 3 bases at V and 11 bases at J; junction bases unmatched: 20.

V usage is TRBV9 and J usage is TRBJ2-5, with TRBD2 identical over 10 bases. CDR1 is SGDLS and CDR2 is YYNGEE in the germline V gene. CDR3 length equals 15 residues. V trimming: 3 bases; J trimming: 4 bases; junction bases outside the gene matches: 6. The CDR3 spells CASSALAGVGETQYF. DNA for the CDR3: TGTGCCAGCAGCGCCCTAGCGGGAGTAGGAGAGACCCAGTACTTC.

The chain uses TRBV2 and TRBJ1-5; D remains unclear. Germline V CDR1 and CDR2: SNHLY, FYNNEI. V lost 4 bases and J 8 bases, leaving 9 bases between the germline ends. The CDR3 contains 12 residues. CDR3 nucleotides: TGTGCCAGCAGTGTCGGTGAGGAGCCCCAGCATTTT. Translating gives CASSVGEEPQHF.

The chain employs TRBV10-3 and TRBJ2-7; perhaps TRBD1 as D (5 bases). Between the trimmed V and J ends, which lost 2 bases and 9 bases, there was a span of 17 bases. The CDR3 sequence is 14 residues long. Germline CDR1 reads ENHRY; CDR2 reads SYGVKD. Here the CDR3 DNA reads TGTGCCATCAGTGAGGGGGCGACCGCCACGGTGCAGTACTTC. It translates to CAISEGATATVQYF.

The gene calls are TRBV9 and TRBJ1-6, with D possibly being TRBD1 (6 bases). Looked up from germline, CDR1 is SGDLS and CDR2 is YYNGEE. The CDR3 loop spans 14 amino acids. Trimming pared 5 bases from V and 6 bases from J, leaving 12 bases between. This CDR3 is CASSRGQLNSPLHF. CDR3 nucleotides: TGTGCCAGCAGTCGAGGACAGCTTAATTCACCCCTCCACTTT. Variable domain in full (rest from reference TRBV9 and TRBJ1-6): DSGVTQTPKHLITATGQRVTLRCSPRSGDLSVYWYQQSLDQGLQFLIQYYNGEERAKGNILERFSAQQFPDLHSELNLSSLELGDSALYFCASSRGQLNSPLHFGNGTRLTVT.

The chain carries TRBV3-1 (or the pseudogene TRBV3-2) and TRBJ1-2; TRBD1 might be the D (5 bases). The CDR3 has 12 amino acids. Germline-derived CDR1 and CDR2 are LGHDT and YNNKEL (reference sequence). The germline V and J ends were trimmed by 4 bases and 4 bases, with 7 bases remaining between them. The CDR3 reads CASSPGGYGYTF. The CDR3 DNA reads as TGTGCCAGCAGCCCCGGGGGCTATGGCTACACCTTC.

The chain combines TRBV2 with TRBJ2-7, with D perhaps TRBD1 (6 bases). CDR1 is SNHLY and CDR2 is FYNNEI in the germline V gene. This CDR3 is built from 13 residues. V lost 4 bases, J lost 1 base, and 8 bases lay in between. DNA for the CDR3: TGTGCCAGCAGTGGCAGGGGATCCTACGAGCAGTACTTC. It specifies CASSGRGSYEQYF.